The 21 T cell receptor beta chains given below trace back to one sample, sequenced in a study of blood T cells in healthy people across ages. For the second PCR, which ran for about 7 to 12 cycles, a sample-barcoded 5' primer and a J-beta primer mix were used. TCRdb reprocessed the 5' RACE reads with MiXCR, giving one entry per CDR3 protein. The sample lists approximately 1.5 million distinct CDR3 sequences, 34% occurring once. Specimen: blood. All receptors derive from a woman aged 25-40 years in good health.

This chain joins TRBV27 and TRBJ1-2, with D maybe TRBD1 (6 bases). The CDR3 runs to 14 residues. Trimming stripped 6 bases from V and 3 bases from J, with 14 bases between. Per germline, CDR1 MNHEY and CDR2 SMNVEV (reference sequence). CDR3 residues: CASSPKGGHYGYTF. The CDR3 coding sequence is TGTGCCAGCAGCCCGAAGGGGGGGCACTATGGCTACACCTTC.

In this sample, this clonotype turned up a few times. V and J are TRBV12-3 or TRBV12-4 and TRBJ1-2; D is uncertain. The CDR3 spans 13 residues. Trimming removed 6 bases at V and 2 bases at J, with 10 bases between. The CDR3 DNA sequence: TGTGCCAGCAGGCTTGACACGAACTATGGCTACACCTTC. Residues: CASRLDTNYGYTF.

The table lists this clonotype with a few counts. This chain joins TRBV5-5 and TRBJ2-7; possibly TRBD1 or TRBD2 for D (5 bases each). Trimming stripped 5 bases from V and 3 bases from J, with 18 bases between. Germline values: CDR1 SGHKS, CDR2 YYEKEE (reference sequence). CDR3 length equals 15 residues. This CDR3 is CASRLLQEVLYEQYF. In DNA form, the CDR3 reads TGTGCCAGCAGGCTATTACAGGAGGTTCTCTACGAGCAGTACTTC. The full variable domain, with the rest looked up from reference TRBV5-5 and TRBJ2-7, is DAGVTQSPTHLIKTRGQQVTLRCSPISGHKSVSWYQQVLGQGPQFIFQYYEKEERGRGNFPDRFSARQFPNYSSELNVNALLLGDSALYLCASRLLQEVLYEQYFGPGTRLTVT.

This sequence joins TRBV24-1 and TRBJ2-1; TRBD1 matches at 7 bases. This CDR3 is 13 amino acids long. Germline trimming cut 2 bases from V and 12 bases from J; bases unmatched to any gene: 6. Per the germline V gene, CDR1 is KGHDR and CDR2 is SFDVKD. The CDR3 region has the DNA TGTGCCACCAGTGATTGGACAGGCGCTTGGCAGTTCTTC. Protein product: CATSDWTGAWQFF.

This clonotype was seen a handful of times. The chain links TRBV29-1 to TRBJ1-1; D remains ambiguous. The V gene lost 8 bases and the J gene lost 2 bases, with 12 bases spanning the gap. From germline, CDR1 is SQVTM and CDR2 ANQGSEA. CDR3 length: 12 residues. CDR3 region: CSSWGFNTEAFF. Written as DNA, the CDR3 is TGCAGCTCGTGGGGTTTTAACACTGAAGCTTTCTTT.

This chain joins TRBV7-2 and TRBJ1-5, with a tentative D call TRBD1 (5 bases). Germline CDR1 SGHTA, CDR2 FQGNSA. CDR3 length equals 16 residues. The V end was cut by 1 base, the J end by 4 bases, with 14 bases between. CDR3: CASSLERGVVNQPQHF. The CDR3 DNA reads as TGTGCCAGCAGCTTAGAGCGGGGGGTGGTGAATCAGCCCCAGCATTTT. The variable domain in full, with the rest retrieved from reference TRBV7-2 and TRBJ1-5, is GAGVSQSPSNKVTEKGKDVELRCDPISGHTALYWYRQSLGQGLEFLIYFQGNSAPDKSGLPSDRFSAERTGGSVSTLTIQRTQQEDSAVYLCASSLERGVVNQPQHFGDGTRLSIL.

Details on this clonotype: The junction shows a germline mismatch at one end, possibly a read error. The V gene is TRBV7-2, the J gene TRBJ1-2; 7 nucleotides line up with TRBD1. Germline values: CDR1 SGHTA, CDR2 FQGNSA. The CDR3 has 15 residues. CDR3: CASSRPRGQNYGCTF. The CDR3 DNA is TGTGCCAGCAGCCGCCCCCGGGGACAGAATTATGGCTGCACCTTC. Complete variable domain (other parts from reference TRBV7-2 and TRBJ1-2): GAGVSQSPSNKVTEKGKDVELRCDPISGHTALYWYRQSLGQGLEFLIYFQGNSAPDKSGLPSDRFSAERTGGSVSTLTIQRTQQEDSAVYLCASSRPRGQNYGCTFGSGTRLTVV.

This clonotype has just a few counts. This rearrangement joins TRBV12-5 to TRBJ2-3, with 9 bases that match TRBD1. The germline gives CDR1 LGHNT, CDR2 FRNRAP. The CDR3 spans 17 residues. The junction had 12 bases not matched to a gene; V was cut back by 3 bases and J by 5 bases. The CDR3 DNA is TGTGCTAGTGGTTTTACCGTCCGGGACAGGGCGGTAGATACGCAGTATTTT. Protein product: CASGFTVRDRAVDTQYF.

This clonotype was seen only a few times. The chain couples TRBV18 to TRBJ2-3; D ambiguous. This CDR3 is built from 14 residues. Trimming shortened V by 1 base and J by 5 bases, and 10 bases separated the two germline ends. Germline loops: CDR1 KGHSH, CDR2 LQKENI. CDR3 bases: TGTGCCAGCTCACCACAGATTAAGGGAGATACGCAGTATTTT. Protein sequence: CASSPQIKGDTQYF.

Details on this clonotype: A read error may account for a junction end that differs from germline. J is TRBJ2-4 and V is TRBV15, with 15 positions matching TRBD2. This CDR3 is 20 amino acids long. Germline V CDR1 and CDR2: LNHNV, YYDKDF (reference sequence). CDR3: CATSTRTSGRADKDKNIRYF. CDR3 nucleotides: TGTGCCACCAGCACCAGGACTAGCGGGAGGGCCGATAAAGACAAAAACATTCGGTACTTC.

This clonotype turned up a few times. Its ends do not fully match the called genes, so a read error is possible. For the CDR3, the DNA is TGTGCCGGCAGCCAGTATTACGAGCAGTACTTC. This gives the protein CAGSQYYEQYF. This chain uses TRBV3-1 with TRBJ2-7; the D is unclear. The CDR3 is 11 amino acids. Germline CDR1 is LGHDT and CDR2 is YNNKEL (reference sequence).

The CDR3 DNA sequence: TGTGCCAGCAGCCAAGATCCGGCCACTACGGCTAATGAAAAACTGTTTTTT. This translates into CASSQDPATTANEKLFF. V usage is TRBV4-2 and J usage is TRBJ1-4; D gene uncertain. The CDR3 is made up of 17 amino acids. The V end was cut by 0 bases, the J end by 3 bases, with 14 bases between. The germline V gene has CDR1 LGHNA and CDR2 YNFKEQ.

Written as DNA, the CDR3 is TGTGCCAGCAGTGAAGGTCGGACAAACCAAGAGACCCAGTACTTC. Translating it yields CASSEGRTNQETQYF. The chain employs TRBV25-1 and TRBJ2-5; D may be TRBD1 (5 bases). The V and J ends lost 2 bases and 0 bases respectively, with 10 bases between them. CDR1 MGHDK and CDR2 SYGVNS come from the germline V gene. The CDR3 is 15 amino acids.

The chain has TRBV3-1 and TRBJ2-5; tentatively, D is TRBD1 (6 bases). Per the germline V gene, CDR1 is LGHDT and CDR2 is YNNKEL (reference sequence). Trimming took 4 bases from V and 1 from J, leaving 10 bases between them. This CDR3 region has 14 residues. CDR3 in amino acids: CASSRPRGQETQYF. The CDR3 coding sequence is TGTGCCAGCAGCCGCCCCAGGGGCCAAGAGACCCAGTACTTC.

The chain is built from TRBV11-2 and TRBJ2-1; D possibly corresponds to TRBD2 (5 bases). CDR1 and CDR2 from the germline V gene are SGHAT and FQNNGV. Trimming pared 4 bases from V and 10 bases from J, leaving 23 bases between. The CDR3 extends over 16 amino acids. The CDR3 DNA reads TGTGCCAGCAGCTCGCCCCCGGGATCCGGGCGGCGGGAGCAGTTCTTC. Translating gives CASSSPPGSGRREQFF.

In its sample, this clonotype was seen a few times. The chain has TRBV12-3 or TRBV12-4 and TRBJ2-7; D perhaps matches TRBD2 (6 bases). Trimming cost V 2 bases and J 2 bases, with 10 bases left between them. The CDR3 spans 14 residues. CDR3 protein: CASSLWDSAYEQYF. The CDR3 coding sequence is TGTGCCAGCAGTTTATGGGACTCGGCCTACGAGCAGTACTTC.

The count of this clonotype is one. V usage is TRBV27 and J usage is TRBJ2-3; tentatively, D is TRBD1 or TRBD2 (5 bases each). Germline V gene lookup returns CDR1 MNHEY and CDR2 SMNVEV (reference sequence). V was trimmed by 8 bases and J by 5 bases, leaving 17 bases between them. CDR3 length equals 14 residues. The DNA of the CDR3 is TGTGCCAGCTTCGGAGTGGGGACGGAAGATACGCAGTATTTT. The encoded protein is CASFGVGTEDTQYF.

This clonotype was seen more than once but under ten times. The gene calls are TRBV20-1 and TRBJ2-3; 9 nucleotides align to TRBD2. Germline values: CDR1 DFQATT, CDR2 SNEGSKA (reference sequence). The V gene end was trimmed by 1 base and the J gene end by 3 bases; junction bases not matched to a gene: 5. CDR3 size: 15 residues. The CDR3 loop is CSARGGGGATDTQYF. For the CDR3, the DNA is TGCAGTGCTAGAGGAGGCGGGGGGGCGACAGATACGCAGTATTTT.

DNA of the CDR3: TGCGCCAGCAGCCGAGAGGATACGGTCGGCGAGCAGTACTTC. This encodes CASSREDTVGEQYF. V is TRBV5-1 and J is TRBJ2-7, with no clear D. Trimming stripped 4 bases from V and 6 bases from J, with 17 bases between. This CDR3 has 14 residues. Germline loops: CDR1 SGHRS, CDR2 YFSETQ. The full variable domain, with the rest looked up from reference TRBV5-1 and TRBJ2-7, is KAGVTQTPRYLIKTRGQQVTLSCSPISGHRSVSWYQQTPGQGLQFLFEYFSETQRNKGNFPGRFSGRQFSNSRSEMNVSTLELGDSALYLCASSREDTVGEQYFGPGTRLTVT.

This chain joins TRBV7-8 and TRBJ2-7, with 7 bases fitting TRBD1. The CDR3 is 15 amino acids. V dropped 1 base and J dropped 3; count of bases not matched to a gene: 6. Looked up from germline, CDR1 is SGHVS and CDR2 is FQNEAQ. The CDR3 DNA reads as TGTGCCAGCAGCTTAGAGCCCCGGACAGGCTACGAGCAGTACTTC. This sequence encodes CASSLEPRTGYEQYF. The entire variable domain, with the rest obtained from reference TRBV7-8 and TRBJ2-7, is as follows: GAGVSQSPRYKVAKRGQDVALRCDPISGHVSLFWYQQALGQGPEFLTYFQNEAQLDKSGLPSDRFFAERPEGSVSTLKIQRTQQEDSAVYLCASSLEPRTGYEQYFGPGTRLTVT.

CDR3 bases: TGCGCCAGCAGCCAGGTAAGCTGGCGACCTACCGAGCAGTACTTC. This gives the protein CASSQVSWRPTEQYF. This chain uses TRBV4-1 with TRBJ2-7; D is unresolved. Germline CDR1 MGHRA, CDR2 YSYEKL. The V gene lost 3 bases and the J gene lost 6 bases, with 18 bases spanning the gap. The CDR3 has 15 amino acids.